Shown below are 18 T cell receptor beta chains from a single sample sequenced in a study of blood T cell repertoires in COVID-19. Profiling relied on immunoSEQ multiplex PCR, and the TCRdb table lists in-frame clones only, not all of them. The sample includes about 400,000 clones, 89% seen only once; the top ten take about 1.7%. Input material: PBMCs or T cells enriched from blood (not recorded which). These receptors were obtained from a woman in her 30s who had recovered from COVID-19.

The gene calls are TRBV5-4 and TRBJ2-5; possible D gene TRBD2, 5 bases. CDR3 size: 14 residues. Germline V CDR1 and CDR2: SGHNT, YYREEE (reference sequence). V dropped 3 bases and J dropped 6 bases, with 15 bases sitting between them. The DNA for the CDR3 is TGTGCCAGCAGCTCGGGGATTCATGGGAAGACCCAGTACTTC. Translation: CASSSGIHGKTQYF.

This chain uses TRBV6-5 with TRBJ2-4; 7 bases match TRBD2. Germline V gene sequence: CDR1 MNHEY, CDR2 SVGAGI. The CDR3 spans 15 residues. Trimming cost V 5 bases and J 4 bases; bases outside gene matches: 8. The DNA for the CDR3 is TGTGCCAGCAGTCATAACTGGGAGGGTAAAAACATTCAGTACTTC. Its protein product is CASSHNWEGKNIQYF.

The CDR3 loop reads CASSSRARGLAGGGSYNEQFF. The CDR3 DNA reads TGTGCCAGCAGTTCCCGCGCCCGGGGGCTAGCGGGGGGCGGGTCCTACAATGAGCAGTTCTTC. This chain connects TRBV27 to TRBJ2-1; TRBD2 aligns across 11 bases. Per the germline V gene, CDR1 is MNHEY and CDR2 is SMNVEV (reference sequence). The V gene end was trimmed by 4 bases and the J gene end by 1 base; junction bases not matched to a gene: 18. The length of the CDR3 is 21 residues.

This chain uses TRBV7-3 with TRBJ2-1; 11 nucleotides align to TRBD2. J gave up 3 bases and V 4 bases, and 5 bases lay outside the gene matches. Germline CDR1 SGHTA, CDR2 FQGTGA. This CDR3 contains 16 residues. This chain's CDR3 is CASSSHLAGGYNEQFF. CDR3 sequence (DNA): TGTGCCAGCAGCTCACACCTAGCGGGGGGCTACAATGAGCAGTTCTTC.

This CDR3 is CAWDRSEAFF. CDR3 bases: TGTGCCTGGGACAGGAGTGAAGCTTTCTTT. This chain joins TRBV30 and TRBJ1-1; D possibly corresponds to TRBD1 (6 bases). Germline-derived CDR1 and CDR2 are GTSNPN and SVGIG (reference sequence). Trimming left V 5 bases short and J 7 bases short, with 8 bases between. The length of the CDR3 is 10 residues. Full variable domain (missing parts from reference TRBV30 and TRBJ1-1): SQTIHQWPATLVQPVGSPLSLECTVEGTSNPNLYWYRQAAGRGLQLLFYSVGIGQISSEVPQNLSASRPQDRQFILSSKKLLLSDSGFYLCAWDRSEAFFGQGTRLTVV.

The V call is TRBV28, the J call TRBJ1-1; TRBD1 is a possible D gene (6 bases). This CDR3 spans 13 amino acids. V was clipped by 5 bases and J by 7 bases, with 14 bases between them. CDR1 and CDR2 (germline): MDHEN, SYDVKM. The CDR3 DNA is TGTGCCAGCAGTCCTATAAGGACAGATGAAGCTTTCTTT. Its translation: CASSPIRTDEAFF.

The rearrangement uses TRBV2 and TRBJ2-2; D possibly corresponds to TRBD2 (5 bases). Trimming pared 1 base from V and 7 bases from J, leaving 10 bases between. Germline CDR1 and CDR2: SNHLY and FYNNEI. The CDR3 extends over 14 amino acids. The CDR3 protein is CASSEVRAGGELFF. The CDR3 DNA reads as TGTGCCAGCAGTGAAGTAAGGGCGGGCGGGGAGCTGTTTTTT.

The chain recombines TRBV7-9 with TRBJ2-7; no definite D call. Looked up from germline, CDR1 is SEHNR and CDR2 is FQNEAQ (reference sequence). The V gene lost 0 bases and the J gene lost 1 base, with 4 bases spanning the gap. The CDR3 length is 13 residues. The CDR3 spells CASSLARSYEQYF. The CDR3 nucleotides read TGTGCCAGCAGCTTAGCCAGGTCCTACGAGCAGTACTTC.

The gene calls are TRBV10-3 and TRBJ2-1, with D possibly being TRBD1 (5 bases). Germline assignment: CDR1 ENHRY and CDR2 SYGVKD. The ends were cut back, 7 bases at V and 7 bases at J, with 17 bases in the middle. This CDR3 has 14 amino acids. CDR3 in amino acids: CAITGGARGNEQFF. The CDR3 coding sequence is TGTGCCATCACGGGTGGGGCTAGGGGTAATGAGCAGTTCTTC.

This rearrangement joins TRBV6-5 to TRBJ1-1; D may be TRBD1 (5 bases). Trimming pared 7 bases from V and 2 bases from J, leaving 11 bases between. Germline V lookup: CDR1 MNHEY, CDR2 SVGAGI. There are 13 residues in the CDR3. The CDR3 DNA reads TGTGCCAGCAACAGAGACAGAAACACTGAAGCTTTCTTT. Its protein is CASNRDRNTEAFF.

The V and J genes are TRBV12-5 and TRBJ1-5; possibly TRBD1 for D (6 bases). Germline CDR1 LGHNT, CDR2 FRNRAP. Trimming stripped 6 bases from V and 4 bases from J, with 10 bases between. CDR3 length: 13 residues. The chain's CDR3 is CASGPDRNQPQHF. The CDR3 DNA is TGTGCTAGTGGCCCGGACAGAAATCAGCCCCAGCATTTT.

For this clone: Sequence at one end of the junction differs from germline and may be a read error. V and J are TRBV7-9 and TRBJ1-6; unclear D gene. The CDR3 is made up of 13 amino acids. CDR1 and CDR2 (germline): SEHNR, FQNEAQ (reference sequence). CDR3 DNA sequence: TGTGCCAGCAACAACGAAGTCGATACACCCCTTCACTTT. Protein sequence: CASNNEVDTPLHF.

The CDR3 reads CASSRTRYPQETQYF. CDR3 DNA: TGTGCCAGCAGCCGGACTCGTTATCCACAAGAGACCCAGTACTTC. The chain uses TRBV5-6 and TRBJ2-5; D possibly corresponds to TRBD2 (5 bases). Germline CDR1 and CDR2: SGHDT and YYEEEE. The CDR3 consists of 15 residues. V was cut by 4 bases and J by 2 bases, with 15 bases left in between.

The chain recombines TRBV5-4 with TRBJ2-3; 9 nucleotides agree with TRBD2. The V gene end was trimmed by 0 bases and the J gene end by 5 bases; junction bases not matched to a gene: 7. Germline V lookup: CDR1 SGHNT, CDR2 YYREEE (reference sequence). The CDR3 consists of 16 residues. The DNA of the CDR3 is TGTGCCAGCAGCTTGGGCGGGGGGGCCTATAGAGATACGCAGTATTTT. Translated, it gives CASSLGGGAYRDTQYF.

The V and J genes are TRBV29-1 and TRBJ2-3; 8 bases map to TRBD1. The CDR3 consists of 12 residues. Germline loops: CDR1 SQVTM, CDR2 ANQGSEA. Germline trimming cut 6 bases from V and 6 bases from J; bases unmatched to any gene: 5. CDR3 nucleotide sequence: TGCAGCGTCACAGGGGGTCCGGATACGCAGTATTTT. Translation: CSVTGGPDTQYF.

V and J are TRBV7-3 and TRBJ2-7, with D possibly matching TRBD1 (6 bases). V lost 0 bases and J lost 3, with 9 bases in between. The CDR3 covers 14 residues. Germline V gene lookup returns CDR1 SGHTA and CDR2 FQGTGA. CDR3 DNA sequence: TGTGCCAGCAGCTTAACCTCGGACAGCTACGAGCAGTACTTC. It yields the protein CASSLTSDSYEQYF. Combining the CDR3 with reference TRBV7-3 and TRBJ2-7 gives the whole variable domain GAGVSQTPSNKVTEKGKYVELRCDPISGHTALYWYRQSLGQGPEFLIYFQGTGAADDSGLPNDRFFAVRPEGSVSTLKIQRTERGDSAVYLCASSLTSDSYEQYFGPGTRLTVT.

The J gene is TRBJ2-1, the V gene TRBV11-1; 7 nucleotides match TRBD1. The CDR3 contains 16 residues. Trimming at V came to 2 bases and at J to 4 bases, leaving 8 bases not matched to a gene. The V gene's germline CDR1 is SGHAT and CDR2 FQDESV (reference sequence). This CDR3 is CASSLFTGQIYNEQFF. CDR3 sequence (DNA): TGTGCCAGCAGCTTATTTACGGGACAGATTTACAATGAGCAGTTCTTC.

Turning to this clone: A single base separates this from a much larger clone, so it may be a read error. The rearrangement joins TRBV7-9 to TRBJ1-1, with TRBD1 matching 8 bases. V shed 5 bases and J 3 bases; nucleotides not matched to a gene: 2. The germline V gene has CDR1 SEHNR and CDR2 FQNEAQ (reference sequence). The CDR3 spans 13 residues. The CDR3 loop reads CASSRTGYTEAFF. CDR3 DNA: TGTGCCAGCAGCCGGACAGGGTACACTGAAGCTTTCTTT.